This T cell receptor (beta chain) was sequenced during a study of T-cell memory formation after mild COVID-19. About the research overall: Clusters were largely donor specific. Whole-study results and caveats: CD4+ contracting clones lay mainly in CM and EM, CD8+ ones in EMRA. Memory from before infection featured some responding clones, which suggests cross-reactive memory joined. Contracting clones from day 15 to 85 had balanced CD4/CD8; later expanders favoured CD4+.

TCRdb analysed the 5' RACE reads with MiXCR anew, one entry per CDR3 protein. Counted here are 380,000 or so distinct CDR3 sequences, 13% to 15% occurring once; the ten biggest clones make up roughly 22%. V shed 3 bases, J shed 2 bases, and the junction held 7 bases outside the gene matches. The CDR3 extends over 16 amino acids. CDR1 and CDR2 (germline): SEHNR, FQNEAQ (reference sequence). Concerning this clonotype itself: Its cognate antigen is unknown.

The sequenced sample consisted of PBMCs or a T cell subset sorted from them (not recorded which). This receptor was identified in a young man who had mild COVID-19 (a few samples of this study predate the infection). Cell type and time point are not known. This chain connects TRBV7-9 to TRBJ1-1, with 9 bases fitting TRBD1. The CDR3 sequence: CASSFPGQGRNTEAFF. The CDR3 DNA reads TGTGCCAGCAGCTTTCCCGGACAGGGGAGAAACACTGAAGCTTTCTTT.